The 24 T cell receptor beta chains below were found in one sample sequenced in a study of human thymus T cells. Measured with immunoSEQ multiplex PCR; TCRdb has only the in-frame clones, and not every one. Of about 46,000 clones in the sample, 85% to 95% are singletons; the top ten hold under 0.2%. Sequenced material: blood. These receptors were taken from a girl under three years old with a congenital heart defect but otherwise immunologically healthy.

The chain couples TRBV28 to TRBJ1-5; no clear D. Germline lookup yields CDR1 MDHEN and CDR2 SYDVKM. The CDR3 contains 14 residues. Between the trimmed V and J ends, which lost 2 bases and 7 bases, there was a span of 12 bases. Written as DNA, the CDR3 is TGTGCCAGCAGTTTAAGGGCAGGCGGGCAGCCCCAGCATTTT. This translates into CASSLRAGGQPQHF.

The chain joins TRBV4-2 to TRBJ2-3; no firm D call. There are 13 residues in the CDR3. The germline V gene has CDR1 LGHNA and CDR2 YNFKEQ. V dropped 3 bases and J dropped 4 bases, with 8 bases sitting between them. This chain's CDR3 is CASSHGGADTQYF. CDR3 DNA: TGTGCCAGCAGCCACGGTGGTGCAGATACGCAGTATTTT.

The rearrangement joins TRBV19 to TRBJ1-2, with a tentative D call TRBD1 (5 bases). The CDR3 has 18 amino acids. Germline values: CDR1 LNHDA, CDR2 SQIVND (reference sequence). With 7 bases removed from V and 1 base from J, the gap between germline ends came to 25 bases. CDR3 loop: CASTKRGTGKVGNYGYTF. CDR3 coding DNA: TGTGCCAGTACGAAGAGGGGCACAGGAAAAGTCGGTAACTATGGCTACACCTTC.

V and J are TRBV18 and TRBJ1-2; D perhaps matches TRBD1 (5 bases). V shed 6 bases and J shed 4 bases, with 15 bases lying between them. The CDR3 is 14 residues long. The germline gives CDR1 KGHSH, CDR2 LQKENI. The CDR3 DNA follows: TGTGCCAGCTCTCCGACAGCGGAACCCTATGGCTACACCTTC. Protein product: CASSPTAEPYGYTF. Full variable domain (missing parts from reference TRBV18 and TRBJ1-2): NAGVMQNPRHLVRRRGQEARLRCSPMKGHSHVYWYRQLPEEGLKFMVYLQKENIIDESGMPKERFSAEFPKEGPSILRIQQVVRGDSAAYFCASSPTAEPYGYTFGSGTRLTVV.

The gene calls are TRBV11-2 and TRBJ2-3; maybe TRBD1 (6 bases). This CDR3 spans 15 amino acids. Germline CDR1 is SGHAT and CDR2 is FQNNGV. V was trimmed by 3 bases and J by 4 bases, leaving 14 bases between them. The chain's CDR3 is CASSFGTIEPDTQYF. CDR3 nucleotides: TGTGCCAGCAGCTTTGGGACAATCGAACCAGATACGCAGTATTTT.

This chain uses TRBV6-6 with TRBJ1-2; 7 nucleotides match TRBD1. CDR1 and CDR2 from the germline V gene are MNHNY and SVGAGI (reference sequence). Trimming cost V 4 bases and J 8 bases; bases outside gene matches: 10. This CDR3 comprises 14 residues. The CDR3 loop is CASSSNRGYRGYTF. The CDR3 DNA follows: TGTGCCAGCAGTTCAAACAGGGGCTACAGAGGCTACACCTTC.

The rearrangement joins TRBV7-8 to TRBJ2-1; D remains unclear. V dropped 2 bases and J dropped 0 bases, with 8 bases sitting between them. The CDR3 extends over 15 amino acids. Germline CDR1 is SGHVS and CDR2 is FQNEAQ. For the CDR3, the DNA is TGTGCCAGCAGCTTATTCTCGGGCTCCTACAATGAGCAGTTCTTC. Translating gives CASSLFSGSYNEQFF.

This chain connects TRBV4-1 to TRBJ2-3; 12 bases map to TRBD2. CDR1 is MGHRA, CDR2 YSYEKL, per germline. Trimming removed 0 bases from V and 5 bases from J; junction bases left unmatched: 21. The CDR3 has 22 residues. The CDR3 region has the DNA TGCGCCAGCAGCCAAGATCCTGTTTGGACTAGCGGGATGATTGATTCAGTAGATACGCAGTATTTT. Amino acids: CASSQDPVWTSGMIDSVDTQYF.

The chain couples TRBV2 to TRBJ2-2; D is undetermined. V was clipped by 6 bases and J by 7 bases, with 6 bases between them. This CDR3 is 11 amino acids long. Germline V gene lookup returns CDR1 SNHLY and CDR2 FYNNEI. CDR3 region: CASRGGGELFF. In DNA, the CDR3 is TGTGCCAGCAGGGGTGGCGGGGAGCTGTTTTTT.

CDR3 protein: CASSLDVGDEQFF. The CDR3 coding sequence is TGTGCCAGCAGCCTAGACGTCGGGGATGAGCAGTTCTTC. The J gene is TRBJ2-1, the V gene TRBV9, with a tentative D call TRBD2 (5 bases). The CDR3 length is 13 residues. V was clipped by 4 bases and J by 8 bases, with 13 bases between them. CDR1 is SGDLS and CDR2 is YYNGEE in the germline V gene.

The chain employs TRBV5-5 and TRBJ2-3, with 11 bases matching TRBD2. This CDR3 region has 15 residues. Trimming removed 5 bases from V and 6 bases from J; junction bases left unmatched: 8. CDR1 is SGHKS, CDR2 YYEKEE, per germline (reference sequence). Here the CDR3 DNA reads TGTGCCAGCAGACGGGGACTAGCGGTCGGGGATACGCAGTATTTT. As protein: CASRRGLAVGDTQYF.

This chain connects TRBV27 to TRBJ1-5, with D tentatively TRBD1 (5 bases). Trimming removed 5 bases from V and 0 bases from J, with 20 bases in between. The CDR3 loop spans 18 amino acids. Germline V lookup: CDR1 MNHEY, CDR2 SMNVEV (reference sequence). The CDR3 loop reads CASSPGGGRDYSNQPQHF. CDR3 sequence (DNA): TGTGCCAGCAGTCCCGGCGGGGGACGGGATTATAGCAATCAGCCCCAGCATTTT.

The rearrangement joins TRBV7-2 to TRBJ1-1; TRBD1 aligns across 7 bases. Unmatched junction bases numbered 2, after V lost 4 bases and J lost 3 bases. The CDR3 runs 13 residues. Germline V gives CDR1 SGHTA, CDR2 FQGNSA. CDR3: CASSSDRDTEAFF. Here the CDR3 DNA reads TGTGCCAGCAGCTCAGACAGGGACACTGAAGCTTTCTTT. Filled out from reference TRBV7-2 and TRBJ1-1, the complete variable domain reads GAGVSQSPSNKVTEKGKDVELRCDPISGHTALYWYRQSLGQGLEFLIYFQGNSAPDKSGLPSDRFSAERTGGSVSTLTIQRTQQEDSAVYLCASSSDRDTEAFFGQGTRLTVV.

The table lists this clone with a count of one. The chain is built from TRBV13 and TRBJ2-7, with 9 nucleotides matching TRBD1. Germline V gene lookup returns CDR1 PRHDT and CDR2 FYEKMQ (reference sequence). J lost 5 bases, V lost 4 bases, and 12 bases had no gene match. This CDR3 region has 16 residues. The CDR3 DNA reads as TGTGCCAGCAGCTCGCCCGGGACAGGGCGTGGGAACGAGCAGTACTTC. Amino acid sequence: CASSSPGTGRGNEQYF.

The CDR3 protein is CASSLGGSGSYEQYF. The CDR3 DNA sequence: TGTGCCAGCAGCTTAGGAGGCTCAGGGTCCTACGAGCAGTACTTC. V usage is TRBV7-2 and J usage is TRBJ2-7, with D tentatively TRBD1 (5 bases). Per the germline V gene, CDR1 is SGHTA and CDR2 is FQGNSA. The ends were cut back, 1 base at V and 1 base at J, with 11 bases in the middle. This CDR3 is built from 15 residues. Complete variable domain (other parts from reference TRBV7-2 and TRBJ2-7): GAGVSQSPSNKVTEKGKDVELRCDPISGHTALYWYRQSLGQGLEFLIYFQGNSAPDKSGLPSDRFSAERTGGSVSTLTIQRTQQEDSAVYLCASSLGGSGSYEQYFGPGTRLTVT.

This clone was observed a single time. The chain is built from TRBV19 and TRBJ2-3, with TRBD1 identical over 9 bases. This CDR3 has 14 amino acids. V was pared by 5 bases and J by 2 bases, with 2 bases of the junction left unmatched. Germline V gives CDR1 LNHDA, CDR2 SQIVND (reference sequence). The CDR3 loop reads CASSDRGTTDTQYF. In nucleotides, the CDR3 is TGTGCCAGTAGTGACAGGGGGACCACAGATACGCAGTATTTT.

The rearrangement links TRBV10-3 to TRBJ2-5; D is uncertain. CDR1 is ENHRY and CDR2 is SYGVKD in the germline V gene. The CDR3 runs 12 residues. With 1 base removed from V and 0 bases from J, the gap between germline ends came to 0 bases. DNA for the CDR3: TGTGCCATCAGTGAGTACCAAGAGACCCAGTACTTC. Amino acids: CAISEYQETQYF.

J is TRBJ2-2 and V is TRBV27; D gene uncertain. V lost 2 bases to trimming and J lost 5 bases, with 12 bases between them. CDR1 is MNHEY, CDR2 SMNVEV, per germline (reference sequence). This CDR3 spans 15 amino acids. In DNA form, the CDR3 reads TGTGCCAGCAGTTTAAATCCCTGGGCGACCGGGGAGCTGTTTTTT. Residues: CASSLNPWATGELFF.

The chain combines TRBV7-3 with TRBJ1-3, with 8 bases that match TRBD1. J gave up 1 base and V 2 bases, and 7 bases lay outside the gene matches. The CDR3 totals 17 residues. CDR1 SGHTA and CDR2 FQGTGA come from the germline V gene. CDR3 sequence: CASSLAGQATSGNTIYF. DNA of the CDR3: TGTGCCAGCAGCTTAGCGGGACAGGCCACATCTGGAAACACCATATATTTT.

The CDR3 coding sequence is TGTGCCAGCAGCTGGGACAGTTCCTACGAGCAGTACTTC. Protein: CASSWDSSYEQYF. The chain carries TRBV5-8 and TRBJ2-7; the match to TRBD1 covers 7 bases. The CDR3 totals 13 residues. Germline CDR1 reads SGHTS; CDR2 reads YDEGEE. Germline trimming cut 3 bases from V and 1 base from J; bases unmatched to any gene: 1. Drawing the rest from reference TRBV5-8 and TRBJ2-7, the complete variable domain is EAGVTQSPTHLIKTRGQQATLRCSPISGHTSVYWYQQALGLGLQFLLWYDEGEERNRGNFPPRFSGRQFPNYSSELNVNALELEDSALYLCASSWDSSYEQYFGPGTRLTVT.

The rearrangement links TRBV29-1 to TRBJ1-4, with 7 bases matching TRBD1. CDR1 SQVTM and CDR2 ANQGSEA come from the germline V gene. The CDR3 extends over 13 amino acids. The V and J ends lost 7 bases and 7 bases, in that order; junction bases with no gene match: 9. DNA of the CDR3: TGCAGCGGTAGACAGGGCTTGGGTGAAAAACTGTTTTTT. Amino acids: CSGRQGLGEKLFF.

The CDR3 bases are TGTGCCAGCAGTCGGACAGCTAACTATGGCTACACCTTC. Its translation is CASSRTANYGYTF. The chain combines TRBV7-2 with TRBJ1-2, with D tentatively TRBD1 (6 bases). CDR1 SGHTA and CDR2 FQGNSA come from the germline V gene. Trimming removed 6 bases from V and 0 bases from J, with 8 bases in between. The CDR3 covers 13 residues.

The chain links TRBV7-6 to TRBJ1-5; D is possibly TRBD1 (5 bases). The length of the CDR3 is 19 residues. Germline CDR1 is SGHVS and CDR2 is FNYEAQ. V gave up 1 base and J gave up 2 bases, with 21 bases separating them. The CDR3 spells CASSLEAPIGGARNQPQHF. The CDR3 bases are TGTGCCAGCAGCTTAGAGGCCCCGATTGGAGGGGCGCGCAATCAGCCCCAGCATTTT.

The chain couples TRBV5-6 to TRBJ1-1; no firm D call. The CDR3 contains 15 residues. Deletions cut 0 bases from V and 0 bases from J, with 9 bases between. The germline gives CDR1 SGHDT, CDR2 YYEEEE. The CDR3 loop is CASSLGTVMNTEAFF. The CDR3 region has the DNA TGTGCCAGCAGCTTGGGCACGGTAATGAACACTGAAGCTTTCTTT.